The sequence of this T cell receptor (beta chain) was determined in a study of blood T cell repertoires in COVID-19. Assay used: immunoSEQ multiplex PCR; TCRdb lists only in-frame clones, some missing. In the table there are around 160,000 clones, 88% of which are singletons. CDR3 length: 15 residues. Germline CDR1 is MNHNY and CDR2 is SVGAGI (reference sequence). V lost 4 bases and J 2 bases, leaving 12 bases between the germline ends. The sequence was collected from a human donor in a cohort sampled during active COVID-19. J is TRBJ1-5 and V is TRBV6-6, with D possibly matching TRBD1 (5 bases). Sequencing used peripheral blood. The CDR3 loop reads CASSSRPGGNQPQHF. Here the CDR3 DNA reads TGTGCCAGCAGTTCTAGACCGGGGGGCAATCAGCCCCAGCATTTT.